This T cell receptor (beta chain) stems from a study of T cell clones after liver transplantation (dated 2019 in TCRdb). At the level of the whole study: The samples were obtained from ITN030ST, a randomized trial that attempted immunosuppression withdrawal within 2 years after liver transplantation. Donor-reactive T cell clones were identified by TCRbeta sequencing following a pre-transplant mixed lymphocyte reaction and were subsequently tracked in post-transplant blood. As an antigen-independent comparator for the donor-reactive sequences, third party-reactive TCRbeta sequences from pre-transplant MLRs were identified as well. Of the eight recipients, a few were HCV-positive, while the remaining recipients had been transplanted for non-autoimmune, non-viral indications. Subjects received no induction therapy and standard immunosuppression until randomization at 12-24 months post-transplant. Tolerance meant complete immunosuppression withdrawal for at least one year without liver enzymes rising beyond twice the upper limit of normal. Blood samples were taken pre-transplant, pre-randomization before withdrawal, and post-randomization after full withdrawal or failed withdrawal. Of the 8 liver transplant recipients making up the studied cohort, 3 were classified as tolerant and 5 as non-tolerant. Beyond this particular receptor, the publication reports: In 5 of 8 subjects, regardless of tolerance or HCV status, circulating donor-reactive CD4 TCRbeta sequences dropped significantly post-transplant. In two subjects, low numbers of available donor cells limited the measurable donor-reactive repertoire. Conclusions were preliminary, limited by small, heterogeneous patient numbers and non-standardized post-transplant time points. Without allograft tissue specimens, donor-reactive T cells may have migrated into the graft rather than being deleted. After accounting for repertoire turnover, donor-reactive detection was significantly reduced in 7 of 8 subjects for CD4 and 8 of 8 for CD8. Donor-reactive sequences decreased more than third party-reactive sequences, which suggests partial antigen-specific deletion that was not related to withdrawal success.

Frozen genomic DNA underwent high-throughput TCRbeta CDR3 sequencing by immunoSEQ, including PCR amplification, mapping, bias correction and internal controls. The authors processed their data as follows. Productive rearrangements were retained, and unique TCRbeta sequences were defined by the CDR3 nucleotide sequence together with the V and J gene. For a sequence to be called donor-reactive, it needed a frequency of at least 0.01% and at least 5-fold expansion in CFSE-low cells compared with unstimulated pre-transplant cells. Minimum frequency thresholds were set for each subject on the basis of the unstimulated sample with the lowest template count, so that a detection power of at least 90% was ensured. Jensen-Shannon divergence between the top 1000 TCRbeta sequences post- versus pre-transplant served as the measure of repertoire turnover. Changes in detection of donor-reactive sequences were tested with two-sided Fisher's exact tests. The table comes from immuneACCESS by way of TCRdb, which keeps in-frame sequences with V and J called. Part of the clones is missing from these tables; in studies checked, under half for an unresolved V gene and the rest for unknown reasons. V and J calls and clone size are those listed in that table; D and trimming were worked out from the DNA. The sample contains 70,000 to 85,000 clones, around 80% of them found a single time. The biggest ten clones account for over 0.45% of the sample.

Interpreted using the paper, the time point label stands for: pre-transplant. Unstimulated PBMCs, after thawing, were stained for CD3, CD4 and CD8 and then FACS-sorted into CD3+CD4+ and CD3+CD8+ populations. Each of the 8 studied subjects was randomized to immunosuppression withdrawal. The Qiagen DNeasy Blood and Tissue Kit was used for isolation of genomic DNA. The germline V gene supplies CDR1 LGHNA and CDR2 YSLEER. The cysteine opens and the phenylalanine closes a CDR3 of 16 amino acids. Only CDR3 DNA is held: 48 bases, read in frame from base 1. Deletion took 0 bases off V and 2 bases off J, with a span of 12 bases between the germline ends. Details on this clone: The antigen it binds to is not known. No much larger clone is present one base from it, and per-base qualities are unavailable.

This sequence originates from a human donor who received a liver transplant. The input for sequencing was CD4+ T cells from blood, taken before liver transplant. The receptor chain draws on TRBV4-3 and TRBJ2-3, with the identity of the D gene unclear. The nucleotide sequence is TGCGCCAGCAGCCAAGACCCCGACCGTATCACAGATACGCAGTATTTT. It encodes CASSQDPDRITDTQYF.